The clone carrying this T cell receptor beta chain has ten or more counts. Antigen: not known. The sample comes from a study of regulatory T cells in long-lasting Graves disease. Study-level information: Duration of antithyroid drug therapy among newly diagnosed Graves' patients was under 3 months. General study findings and limits: Peripheral blood alone, not thyroid tissue, underwent study. There were preferences for TRBV28, TRBJ1-2 and TRBJ2-5 in persistent disease.

Both iRepertoire HTBI primers and Arm-PCR of CDR3 regions were used to build the TCR beta libraries. TCRdb re-called the multiplex PCR reads with MiXCR, one entry per CDR3 protein. The table records 300,000 to 450,000 distinct CDR3 sequences, less than 20% of them present only once. The germline V gene has CDR1 SGHDT and CDR2 YYEEEE. The CDR3 runs 15 residues. V was clipped by 4 bases and J by 4 bases, with 17 bases between them. Time point of the sample: newly diagnosed GD, antithyroid drugs for less than 3 months. PBMC-derived RNA was used for the TCR library. As a group, patients came from one endocrinology department in Xi'an, China.

This sample comprised peripheral blood mononuclear cells (PBMCs), obtained at new diagnosis, from a patient treated with antithyroid drugs. The receptor comes from a female donor with Graves disease. The chain employs TRBV5-6 and TRBJ2-5, with D possibly being TRBD1 or TRBD2 (6 bases each). The DNA of the CDR3 is TGTGCCAGCAGCCGGGGGCGACAAGGCGGAGAGACCCAGTACTTC. This gives the protein CASSRGRQGGETQYF.